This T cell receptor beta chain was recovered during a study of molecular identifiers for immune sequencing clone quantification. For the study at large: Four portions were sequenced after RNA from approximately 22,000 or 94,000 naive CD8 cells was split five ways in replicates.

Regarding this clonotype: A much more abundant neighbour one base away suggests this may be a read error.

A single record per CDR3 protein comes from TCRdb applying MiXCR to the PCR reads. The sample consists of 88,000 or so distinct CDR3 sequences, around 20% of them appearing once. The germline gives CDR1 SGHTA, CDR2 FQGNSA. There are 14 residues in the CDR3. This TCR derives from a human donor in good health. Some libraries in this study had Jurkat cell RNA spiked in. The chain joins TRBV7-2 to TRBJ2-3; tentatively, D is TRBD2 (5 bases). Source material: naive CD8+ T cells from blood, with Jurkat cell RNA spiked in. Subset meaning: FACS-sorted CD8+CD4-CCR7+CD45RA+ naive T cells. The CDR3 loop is CASSLDSLTDTQFF. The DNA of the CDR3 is TGTGCCAGCAGCTTGGACTCGCTCACAGATACGCAGTTTTTT.